Following are 2 T cell receptor beta chains from one sample sequenced in a study of T cell repertoires in cytomegalovirus infection. A single record per CDR3 protein comes from TCRdb applying MiXCR to the reads. The table lists about 460,000 distinct CDR3 sequences, around 10% of them singletons. The material sequenced was PBMCs. These receptors originate from a human donor in good health (CMV status not recorded). Some clones in this sample may be carry-over from other donors' samples.

In its sample, this clonotype was seen many times. The chain combines TRBV6-1 with TRBJ2-3; the D gene is possibly TRBD1 (6 bases). Deletions cut 6 bases from V and 6 bases from J, with 7 bases between. This CDR3 comprises 11 residues. Per germline, CDR1 MNHNS and CDR2 SASEGT. The CDR3 region has the DNA TGTGCCAGCAGAACAGGGGATACGCAGTATTTT. This encodes CASRTGDTQYF.

The sample holds a few counts of this clonotype. The chain uses TRBV28 and TRBJ1-1; D is perhaps TRBD1 (5 bases). The V end was cut by 8 bases, the J end by 4 bases, with 14 bases between. Germline V gene sequence: CDR1 MDHEN, CDR2 SYDVKM. The CDR3 covers 13 residues. The CDR3: CASRWGLGTEAFF. The CDR3 bases are TGTGCCAGCCGTTGGGGGTTAGGCACTGAAGCTTTCTTT.